The clone carrying this TCR beta chain was seen once. Its matching antigen is unknown. Treatment given: roughly 10-day PBMC culture with coronavirus spike peptide pools or control peptides (ViraFEST assay). This CDR3 is built from 17 residues. Germline CDR1 is SGHTA and CDR2 is FQGTGA. Trimming removed 1 base from V and 6 bases from J; junction bases left unmatched: 6. The record originates from a study of vaccination and CD4 T cells after COVID-19. The Oncomine TCR Beta short-read assay was applied to DNA of cultured CD4+ T cells. TCRdb re-analysed the PCR reads in MiXCR, keeping a single row per CDR3 protein. The table has fewer than 12,000 distinct CDR3 sequences, roughly 30% seen once.

The sequence was collected from a human donor who had recovered from COVID-19. The specimen was CD4+ T cells from blood, cultured in vitro. The V call is TRBV7-3, the J call TRBJ2-6; 10 positions match TRBD1. This CDR3 reads CASSLMGQGNQANVLTF. CDR3 sequence (DNA): TGTGCCAGCAGCTTAATGGGACAGGGGAACCAGGCCAACGTCCTGACTTTC. Full variable domain (missing parts from reference TRBV7-3 and TRBJ2-6): GAGVSQTPSNKVTEKGKYVELRCDPISGHTALYWYRQSLGQGPEFLIYFQGTGAADDSGLPNDRFFAVRPEGSVSTLKIQRTERGDSAVYLCASSLMGQGNQANVLTFGAGSRLTVL.